The subject of this entry is one T cell receptor beta chain. The antigen is unknown. The source of the sample is a study of cytomegalovirus exposure and HLA in healthy donors. Study information: Per a later analysis, the approximately 620 first-cohort and 120 validation repertoires shared one platform.

Study results and caveats: The study recorded 160 or so TCR beta chains that were cytomegalovirus-associated. Reportedly, cytomegalovirus status was diagnosed with high sensitivity and specificity.

Profiling relied on immunoSEQ multiplex PCR, and the TCRdb table lists in-frame clones only, not all of them. The sample lists 100,000 to 150,000 clones, about 91% seen once, with over 1% in the top ten. V was clipped by 2 bases and J by 7 bases; unmatched bases: 9. Germline V lookup: CDR1 MNHNS, CDR2 SASEGT. The CDR3 totals 15 residues. The V gene is TRBV6-1, the J gene TRBJ1-2; 8 positions match TRBD1. The TCR sequence derives from a young woman in good health and CMV-seronegative. The material sequenced was PBMCs. The CDR3 region is CASSEQGRGRGGYTF. CDR3 DNA sequence: TGTGCCAGCAGTGAACAGGGCAGGGGGCGAGGTGGCTACACCTTC.